This paragraph covers one T cell receptor (beta chain) sequence. What it recognizes is unknown. The data were obtained in a study of cytomegalovirus exposure and HLA in healthy donors. Study-wide points: Segments of the TCR beta V type were, in most cases, productive about 90% or about 30% of the time in an earlier analysis. According to a later analysis, donors in an Asian-associated ancestry cluster reportedly had fewer N-insertions than the roughly 720-donor mean.

The CDR3 totals 14 residues. Trimming left V 0 bases short and J 5 bases short, with 10 bases between. Per germline, CDR1 MNHEY and CDR2 SVGAGI. A multiplex PCR was run with 60 Vbeta primers and 13 Jbeta primers. Sequencing used immunoSEQ multiplex PCR; TCRdb keeps in-frame clones, though not all of them. The table shows 170,000 or so clones, with over 60% occurring only once. The source is a woman aged 25 to 45 in good health and CMV-seronegative. This chain uses TRBV6-5 with TRBJ2-5; tentatively, D is TRBD2 (5 bases). Sequencing was carried out using PBMCs. In DNA form, the CDR3 reads TGTGCCAGCAGTTACTCTAGGCGGAGGGAGACCCAGTACTTC. It yields the protein CASSYSRRRETQYF.